The TCR beta chain under discussion was sequenced for a study of T cells in Graves' hyperthyroidism and ophthalmopathy. Patients were excluded because of uncontrolled infection, other autoimmune disease, pregnancy or lactation. Germline CDR1 reads ENHRY; CDR2 reads SYGVKD. A total of 10 residues make up the CDR3, ends included. With regard to this clonotype: The antigen remains undetermined. The CDR3 ends on some other residue instead of the conserved phenylalanine or tryptophan, so this is likely a read error. The limits of the CDR3 on the DNA are not certain, so only TCRdb's listed CDR3 is given.

Study results and limitations: Appearing also in blood were most of the thyroid clonotypes expanded above 0.001.

It was RNA transcripts that yielded the amplified TCR beta CDR3 regions. The TCR CDR3 first-round RT-PCR relied on the HTBI primer set. TCRdb re-analysed the multiplex PCR reads in MiXCR, keeping a single row per CDR3 protein. The data contain around 580,000 distinct CDR3 sequences, around 42% of them seen just once; the ten biggest clones take up around 8%. The origin of this receptor is a woman in her late teens or twenties with Graves' hyperthyroidism. Material: peripheral blood or thyroid tissue (not recorded which). The genes are TRBV10-3 and TRBJ1-2. The CDR3 region is CAMSSWSLAG.